Below are 29 T cell receptor beta chains sequenced from a single sample in a study of cytomegalovirus exposure and HLA in healthy donors. PCR used 60 Vbeta primers and 13 Jbeta primers. The table came from immunoSEQ multiplex PCR; TCRdb's copy has only in-frame clones and leaves some out. In the table there are some 140,000 clones, nearly 80% of which are singletons. Sequenced input: PBMCs. These receptor sequences come from a male donor in good health and CMV-seronegative.

J is TRBJ2-3 and V is TRBV7-9, with D perhaps matching TRBD1 (6 bases). V gave up 1 base and J gave up 1 base, with 9 bases separating them. Germline lookup yields CDR1 SEHNR and CDR2 FQNEAQ (reference sequence). CDR3 length: 15 amino acids. In nucleotides, the CDR3 is TGTGCCAGCAGCTTAGGGGCAGGGGGCACAGATACGCAGTATTTT. It specifies CASSLGAGGTDTQYF. Based on the CDR3 plus reference TRBV7-9 and TRBJ2-3, the full variable domain is DTGVSQNPRHKITKRGQNVTFRCDPISEHNRLYWYRQTLGQGPEFLTYFQNEAQLEKSRLLSDRFSAERPKGSFSTLEIQRTEQGDSAMYLCASSLGAGGTDTQYFGPGTRLTVL.

J is TRBJ2-1 and V is TRBV7-9; 9 bases match TRBD2. The length of the CDR3 is 16 residues. The V and J ends lost 4 bases and 4 bases, in that order; junction bases with no gene match: 8. Germline lookup yields CDR1 SEHNR and CDR2 FQNEAQ (reference sequence). In nucleotides, the CDR3 is TGTGCCAGCAGCTCCGAATTGCGGGGGGGGTACAATGAGCAGTTCTTC. It codes for CASSSELRGGYNEQFF.

This clone was picked up one time. The gene calls are TRBV6-5 and TRBJ1-3, with 10 bases that match TRBD1. The CDR3 length is 15 residues. Germline trimming cut 0 bases from V and 5 bases from J; bases unmatched to any gene: 1. From germline, CDR1 is MNHEY and CDR2 SVGAGI. CDR3 protein: CASSYSGQGRNTIYF. Here the CDR3 DNA reads TGTGCCAGCAGTTACTCGGGACAGGGGAGAAACACCATATATTTT.

The chain links TRBV15 to TRBJ1-5; D ambiguous. Germline V CDR1 and CDR2: LNHNV, YYDKDF (reference sequence). The ends were cut back, 1 base at V and 0 bases at J, with 16 bases in the middle. CDR3 length: 18 residues. CDR3 bases: TGTGCCACCAGCAGAGGACCATTGAGACGGGATAGCAATCAGCCCCAGCATTTT. Its protein product is CATSRGPLRRDSNQPQHF.

This chain uses TRBV5-1 with TRBJ2-7, with 7 nucleotides matching TRBD1. There are 15 residues in the CDR3. Trimming took 4 bases from V and 7 from J; bases not matched to a gene: 14. Per the germline V gene, CDR1 is SGHRS and CDR2 is YFSETQ. The CDR3 protein is CASSRGTADSPEQYF. DNA for the CDR3: TGCGCCAGCAGCAGAGGGACAGCCGATTCACCTGAGCAGTACTTC. The whole variable domain, remainder taken from reference TRBV5-1 and TRBJ2-7, is KAGVTQTPRYLIKTRGQQVTLSCSPISGHRSVSWYQQTPGQGLQFLFEYFSETQRNKGNFPGRFSGRQFSNSRSEMNVSTLELGDSALYLCASSRGTADSPEQYFGPGTRLTVT.

V and J are TRBV19 and TRBJ1-6; 8 bases map to TRBD1. V trimming: 7 bases; J trimming: 14 bases; junction bases outside the gene matches: 7. CDR3 length equals 12 residues. Germline assignment: CDR1 LNHDA and CDR2 SQIVND (reference sequence). The DNA of the CDR3 is TGTGCCAGTAACTCGGGGGGACAGGCCCTCCACTTT. Encoded protein: CASNSGGQALHF.

This chain links TRBV7-2 with TRBJ2-1; D is unresolved. Trimming stripped 4 bases from V and 0 bases from J, with 10 bases between. The CDR3 extends over 15 amino acids. The V gene's germline CDR1 is SGHTA and CDR2 FQGNSA. CDR3 sequence: CASSSAWSSYNEQFF. Written as DNA, the CDR3 is TGTGCCAGCAGCTCCGCCTGGAGCTCCTACAATGAGCAGTTCTTC.

This clone was detected only a few times. V is TRBV7-2 and J is TRBJ2-3, with a tentative D call TRBD2 (6 bases). The V end lost 7 bases, the J end lost 3 bases, and 11 bases lay between the germline ends. The CDR3 is 13 residues long. CDR1 is SGHTA, CDR2 FQGNSA, per germline. The CDR3 sequence is CASTPGLTDTQYF. The DNA for the CDR3 is TGTGCCAGCACCCCGGGACTTACAGATACGCAGTATTTT.

This chain connects TRBV27 to TRBJ1-2; 11 bases line up with TRBD1. Germline V gene data show CDR1 as MNHEY and CDR2 as SMNVEV (reference sequence). The CDR3 sequence is 15 residues long. V shed 10 bases, J shed 4 bases, and the junction held 11 bases outside the gene matches. The CDR3 loop is CANYTDRGPFYGYTF. The CDR3 nucleotides read TGTGCCAACTATACGGACAGGGGGCCCTTCTATGGCTACACCTTC.

The rearrangement joins TRBV6-6 to TRBJ2-3; D is unclear. V dropped 0 bases and J dropped 6 bases, with 16 bases sitting between them. This CDR3 is built from 16 residues. CDR1 and CDR2 (germline): MNHNY, SVGAGI (reference sequence). The CDR3 coding sequence is TGTGCCAGCAGTTACTCGGGCTTTGGGCCCCCGGATACGCAGTATTTT. This codes for CASSYSGFGPPDTQYF.

The CDR3 is CASSDSGQGNYEQYF. DNA for the CDR3: TGCGCCAGCAGTGATTCGGGACAGGGGAATTACGAGCAGTACTTC. The rearrangement joins TRBV10-1 to TRBJ2-7, with 10 bases identical to TRBD1. CDR1 WNHNN and CDR2 SYGVQD come from the germline V gene (reference sequence). There are 15 residues in the CDR3. V lost 3 bases to trimming and J lost 4 bases; unmatched junction nucleotides: 6.

The chain has TRBV6-5 and TRBJ1-1; 7 bases are shared with TRBD1. CDR3 length: 15 amino acids. Per germline, CDR1 MNHEY and CDR2 SVGAGI. The junction had 8 bases not matched to a gene; V was cut back by 4 bases and J by 3 bases. As DNA, the CDR3 is TGTGCCAGCAGTTTTGACAGGGCCGGGCACACTGAAGCTTTCTTT. Protein: CASSFDRAGHTEAFF.

V usage is TRBV7-9 and J usage is TRBJ2-7; 7 bases agree with TRBD1. The germline CDR1 and CDR2 sequences are SEHNR and FQNEAQ (reference sequence). The CDR3 loop spans 15 amino acids. V lost 4 bases and J lost 1; bases outside the gene matches: 7. For the CDR3, the DNA is TGTGCCAGCAGCTCCCCCCGACAGGGTTCCTACGAGCAGTACTTC. Protein: CASSSPRQGSYEQYF.

The rearrangement uses TRBV14 and TRBJ1-6; D possibly corresponds to TRBD1 (6 bases). This CDR3 has 15 residues. Germline assignment: CDR1 SGHDN and CDR2 FVKESK. The ends were cut back, 1 base at V and 10 bases at J, with 14 bases in the middle. The CDR3 region is CASSQVVPGVSPLHF. CDR3 nucleotides: TGTGCCAGCAGCCAAGTGGTCCCAGGGGTATCACCCCTCCACTTT.

This clone was counted a few times. The chain uses TRBV10-3 and TRBJ1-1; D perhaps matches TRBD1 (6 bases). In germline, CDR1 is ENHRY, CDR2 SYGVKD. V was clipped by 10 bases and J by 0 bases, with 12 bases between them. The CDR3 sequence is 13 residues long. The CDR3, as DNA: TGTGCCACAGTACAGGGCGTGAACACTGAAGCTTTCTTT. This sequence encodes CATVQGVNTEAFF.

The V and J genes are TRBV27 and TRBJ2-4; 9 bases are shared with TRBD1. The CDR3 consists of 15 residues. Unmatched junction bases numbered 5, after V lost 0 bases and J lost 8 bases. Germline CDR1 is MNHEY and CDR2 is SMNVEV (reference sequence). The CDR3 reads CASSLSIQGADIQYF. CDR3 nucleotides: TGTGCCAGCAGTTTATCGATACAGGGGGCGGACATTCAGTACTTC.

V is TRBV2 and J is TRBJ1-1; TRBD1 is a possible D gene (5 bases). Trimming took 4 bases from V and 4 from J, leaving 10 bases between them. Looked up from germline, CDR1 is SNHLY and CDR2 is FYNNEI. This CDR3 is built from 13 residues. CDR3 in amino acids: CASSVGQGTEAFF. The CDR3 coding sequence is TGTGCCAGCAGTGTAGGCCAGGGCACTGAAGCTTTCTTT.

The V gene is TRBV19, the J gene TRBJ1-4; D remains unclear. Germline V gene lookup returns CDR1 LNHDA and CDR2 SQIVND (reference sequence). This CDR3 is built from 14 residues. V was trimmed by 10 bases and J by 6 bases, leaving 18 bases between them. The CDR3 loop is CATRDGGTDEKLFF. CDR3 sequence (DNA): TGTGCCACCCGTGATGGTGGTACAGATGAAAAACTGTTTTTT. Complete variable domain (other parts from reference TRBV19 and TRBJ1-4): DGGITQSPKYLFRKEGQNVTLSCEQNLNHDAMYWYRQDPGQGLRLIYYSQIVNDFQKGDIAEGYSVSREKKESFPLTVTSAQKNPTAFYLCATRDGGTDEKLFFGSGTQLSVL.

V is TRBV10-3 and J is TRBJ1-1, with TRBD1 matching 8 bases. The trim removed 6 bases at V and 8 bases at J, leaving 11 bases unmatched. There are 14 residues in the CDR3. Germline V gives CDR1 ENHRY, CDR2 SYGVKD. This CDR3 is CAISQDRAYFEAFF. CDR3 in DNA: TGTGCCATCAGCCAGGACAGGGCTTACTTCGAAGCTTTCTTT.

The rearrangement uses TRBV10-2 and TRBJ1-2, with 9 bases aligning to TRBD1. J lost 4 bases, V lost 5 bases, and 5 bases had no gene match. The CDR3 consists of 14 residues. The V gene's germline CDR1 is WSHSY and CDR2 SAAADI. The CDR3 DNA follows: TGCGCCAGCAGTAGACAGGGGGGGAGCTATGGCTACACCTTC. It translates to CASSRQGGSYGYTF.

This clone showed up just a few times. This rearrangement joins TRBV27 to TRBJ1-3; no clear D. CDR1 is MNHEY, CDR2 SMNVEV, per germline (reference sequence). The CDR3 is made up of 13 amino acids. V lost 4 bases to trimming and J lost 0 bases, with 4 bases between them. CDR3 sequence reads: CASSSHSGNTIYF. As DNA, the CDR3 is TGTGCCAGCAGTTCCCACTCTGGAAACACCATATATTTT.

This chain joins TRBV9 and TRBJ2-5, with a weak D call TRBD2 (6 bases). Looked up from germline, CDR1 is SGDLS and CDR2 is YYNGEE. This CDR3 spans 15 amino acids. V lost 2 bases, J lost 2 bases, and 13 bases lay in between. CDR3 DNA sequence: TGTGCCAGCAGCGTGGGCGGGGTGGGGCAAGAGACCCAGTACTTC. This encodes CASSVGGVGQETQYF. The entire variable domain, with the rest obtained from reference TRBV9 and TRBJ2-5, is as follows: DSGVTQTPKHLITATGQRVTLRCSPRSGDLSVYWYQQSLDQGLQFLIQYYNGEERAKGNILERFSAQQFPDLHSELNLSSLELGDSALYFCASSVGGVGQETQYFGPGTRLLVL.

V gene TRBV6-5 combines with J gene TRBJ1-1, with TRBD1 identical over 7 bases. The germline V gene encodes CDR1 MNHEY and CDR2 SVGAGI. The CDR3 consists of 13 residues. Unmatched junction bases numbered 3, after V lost 5 bases and J lost 3 bases. CDR3 coding DNA: TGTGCCAGCAGTCTAACAGGGGACACTGAAGCTTTCTTT. Translating gives CASSLTGDTEAFF.

The chain joins TRBV5-1 to TRBJ2-3, with 10 bases identical to TRBD1. V lost 4 bases to trimming and J lost 1 base; unmatched junction nucleotides: 3. This CDR3 spans 15 amino acids. CDR1 SGHRS and CDR2 YFSETQ come from the germline V gene. The CDR3 DNA follows: TGCGCCAGCAGCCTAGGACAGGGGGGCACAGATACGCAGTATTTT. It encodes CASSLGQGGTDTQYF.

This chain links TRBV6-1 with TRBJ1-6; tentatively, D is TRBD1 (6 bases). V lost 6 bases and J lost 9, with 15 bases in between. Germline values: CDR1 MNHNS, CDR2 SASEGT. CDR3 length: 14 amino acids. The CDR3: CASRQEQGFSPLHF. Written as DNA, the CDR3 is TGTGCCAGCAGACAGGAGCAGGGGTTTTCACCCCTCCACTTT.

This chain links TRBV13 with TRBJ1-1; D remains unclear. V dropped 5 bases and J dropped 2 bases, with 9 bases sitting between them. CDR1 and CDR2 from the germline V gene are PRHDT and FYEKMQ (reference sequence). The CDR3 has 13 amino acids. CDR3 sequence (DNA): TGTGCCAGCAGCATCGGAGTTAACACTGAAGCTTTCTTT. Translated, it gives CASSIGVNTEAFF. Full variable domain (remainder filled in from reference TRBV13 and TRBJ1-1): AAGVIQSPRHLIKEKRETATLKCYPIPRHDTVYWYQQGPGQDPQFLISFYEKMQSDKGSIPDRFSAQQFSDYHSELNMSSLELGDSALYFCASSIGVNTEAFFGQGTRLTVV.

The sample holds a few counts of this clone. The chain's CDR3 is CASSGTGQETQYF. The CDR3 DNA reads TGCGCCAGCAGCGGGACAGGTCAAGAGACCCAGTACTTC. J is TRBJ2-5 and V is TRBV5-1; the match to TRBD1 covers 8 bases. The V gene end was trimmed by 4 bases and the J gene end by 2 bases; junction bases not matched to a gene: 1. The CDR3 totals 13 residues. CDR1 is SGHRS, CDR2 YFSETQ, per germline.

The V and J genes are TRBV18 and TRBJ1-6, with D hard to call. Trimming stripped 6 bases from V and 10 bases from J, with 19 bases between. Germline V gives CDR1 KGHSH, CDR2 LQKENI. The CDR3 runs to 15 residues. CDR3 sequence reads: CASSPAITTSSPLHF. The CDR3 nucleotides read TGTGCCAGCTCCCCCGCGATCACTACCTCCTCACCCCTCCACTTT.

The gene calls are TRBV27 and TRBJ1-2; 8 bases line up with TRBD1. Losses at the gene ends were 0 bases for V and 4 bases for J; bases not matched to a gene: 4. The CDR3 sequence is 15 residues long. Looked up from germline, CDR1 is MNHEY and CDR2 is SMNVEV (reference sequence). The CDR3 DNA follows: TGTGCCAGCAGTTTATCCCGGGACAGGCTCTATGGCTACACCTTC. Its protein product is CASSLSRDRLYGYTF.